This T cell receptor (beta chain) was profiled in a study of cytomegalovirus exposure and HLA in healthy donors. Study background: An earlier analysis found around 120 million unique TCR beta sequences from around 180 million T cells.

On this clone: Its antigen is unknown. Germline and junction disagree at one end, which may indicate a read error.

The PCR contained 60 Vbeta and 13 Jbeta primers. As processed by the authors: Roughly 11 million shared chains were among the approximately 82 million unique TCR beta chains that a later analysis counted. Profiling relied on immunoSEQ multiplex PCR, and the TCRdb table lists in-frame clones only, not all of them. Clonal size and the V and J genes are those of that table, whereas D and trimming came from the DNA. Across about 60,000 clones, the top ten clones capture about 16% of the sample. This CDR3 region has 20 residues. Germline CDR1 WNHNN, CDR2 SYGVQD (reference sequence). Study-level findings and limits: In a later analysis, across HLA loci, associated TCR counts were highest for DRB1, lowest for HLA-C.

The gene calls are TRBV10-1 and TRBJ1-5; D remains unclear. This clonotype was sampled from a boy aged 5-17 years in good health and CMV-seronegative. Sequenced sample: PBMCs. The CDR3, as DNA: TGCGCCAGCAGTTCCTACGGAGGGAGGATCGACCCTAATAGCGATCAGCCCCAGCATTTT. Protein: CASSSYGGRIDPNSDQPQHF.